The 18 T cell receptor beta chains given below trace back to one sample, sequenced in a study of shared clonotypes between healthy human individuals. Clones were read by immunoSEQ multiplex PCR, and TCRdb kept only the in-frame ones, dropping some. This sample has some 2 million clones; approximately 94% occur once, and the top ten carry approximately 1%. It was CD45RO-negative cells, positively selected for CCR7, that made up naive CD8 cells, with terminally differentiated effector memory CD45RA+ cells excluded. Material: naive CD8+ T cells sorted from blood. These receptors all stem from a man in his late teens or twenties in good health.

This chain links TRBV11-2 with TRBJ2-5; 8 bases map to TRBD2. V gave up 4 bases and J gave up 5 bases; unmatched junction bases: 3. The germline V gene encodes CDR1 SGHAT and CDR2 FQNNGV. This CDR3 is 13 amino acids long. The DNA for the CDR3 is TGTGCCAGCAGCTATAGCGGGGAGGAGACCCAGTACTTC. Its translation is CASSYSGEETQYF.

The table lists this clone with a count of one. The chain joins TRBV2 to TRBJ2-7; TRBD1 aligns across 12 bases. J lost 7 bases, V lost 5 bases, and 9 bases had no gene match. The germline gives CDR1 SNHLY, CDR2 FYNNEI. The CDR3 totals 15 residues. DNA for the CDR3: TGTGCCAGCAGTCTCCCGGGACAGGGGGCTGGGGAGCAGTACTTC. As protein: CASSLPGQGAGEQYF.

The chain carries TRBV5-5 and TRBJ1-2; maybe TRBD1 (6 bases). There are 14 residues in the CDR3. Germline CDR1 SGHKS, CDR2 YYEKEE (reference sequence). With 6 bases removed from V and 5 bases from J, the gap between germline ends came to 17 bases. CDR3 in DNA: TGTGCCAGCACCCTGGAAGACAGGCGTTATGGCTACACCTTC. This gives the protein CASTLEDRRYGYTF.

The chain couples TRBV10-3 to TRBJ1-1, with 8 bases identical to TRBD1. Germline V gene lookup returns CDR1 ENHRY and CDR2 SYGVKD. This CDR3 is built from 13 residues. With V trimmed by 6 bases and J by 12 bases, 12 bases remained unmatched. This CDR3 is CAISGWETGETFF. The CDR3 DNA is TGTGCCATCAGCGGCTGGGAGACAGGGGAAACTTTCTTT.

On this clone: Different DNA sequences within this sample yield the same CDR3. This rearrangement joins TRBV6-1 to TRBJ2-7, with D perhaps TRBD1 or TRBD2 (5 bases each). Germline-derived CDR1 and CDR2 are MNHNS and SASEGT. The V gene lost 3 bases and the J gene lost 3 bases, with 9 bases spanning the gap. The length of the CDR3 is 13 residues. As DNA, the CDR3 is TGTGCCAGCAGTGAGGGGGATCTCTACGAGCAGTACTTC. This codes for CASSEGDLYEQYF.

V and J are TRBV7-9 and TRBJ1-4; tentative D call: TRBD1 (6 bases). The CDR3 has 18 residues. Trimming cost V 4 bases and J 7 bases, with 25 bases left between them. Germline-derived CDR1 and CDR2 are SEHNR and FQNEAQ (reference sequence). The CDR3 DNA is TGTGCCAGCAGCTCCCGGCCGGGACACCTAGAGAGCGGTGAAAAACTGTTTTTT. Amino acid sequence: CASSSRPGHLESGEKLFF.

The rearrangement joins TRBV27 to TRBJ1-4, with a possible D match to TRBD1 (6 bases). The ends were cut back, 5 bases at V and 6 bases at J, with 19 bases in the middle. This CDR3 region has 16 residues. Germline assignment: CDR1 MNHEY and CDR2 SMNVEV (reference sequence). The CDR3 nucleotides are TGTGCCAGCAGTGTAGGCCCCAACAGGGAGGATGAAAAACTGTTTTTT. Amino acids: CASSVGPNREDEKLFF. The full variable domain, in which reference TRBV27 and TRBJ1-4 provide the parts outside the CDR3, is EAQVTQNPRYLITVTGKKLTVTCSQNMNHEYMSWYRQDPGLGLRQIYYSMNVEVTDKGDVPEGYKVSRKEKRNFPLILESPSPNQTSLYFCASSVGPNREDEKLFFGSGTQLSVL.

The rearrangement joins TRBV30 to TRBJ2-7, with TRBD1 matching over 10 bases. CDR1 and CDR2 (germline): GTSNPN, SVGIG (reference sequence). Trimming at V came to 2 bases and at J to 5 bases, leaving 3 bases not matched to a gene. This CDR3 is built from 13 residues. CDR3 sequence reads: CAWSRDRGNEQYF. CDR3 in DNA: TGTGCCTGGAGTAGGGACAGGGGAAACGAGCAGTACTTC.

About this clone itself: Distinct nucleotide sequences in the sample also encode this CDR3. The rearrangement links TRBV6-6 to TRBJ2-7; TRBD2 is a possible D gene (6 bases). Trimming pared 0 bases from V and 1 base from J, leaving 7 bases between. This CDR3 spans 14 amino acids. Germline CDR1 is MNHNY and CDR2 is SVGAGI (reference sequence). CDR3 sequence: CASSYSGGSYEQYF. The CDR3 coding sequence is TGTGCCAGCAGTTACTCTGGGGGGTCCTACGAGCAGTACTTC.

As concerns this clone: In the same sample, other DNA sequences code for this CDR3. The chain combines TRBV28 with TRBJ1-5; no clear D. The CDR3 is made up of 13 amino acids. Deletions cut 1 base from V and 1 base from J, with 2 bases between. The V gene's germline CDR1 is MDHEN and CDR2 SYDVKM. DNA for the CDR3: TGTGCCAGCAGTTTATCAAGCAATCAGCCCCAGCATTTT. Translation gives CASSLSSNQPQHF.

J is TRBJ2-5 and V is TRBV14, with 12 bases that match TRBD2. With 9 bases clipped from V and 3 bases from J, the junction kept 11 bases outside the gene matches. CDR3 length equals 16 residues. CDR1 is SGHDN and CDR2 is FVKESK in the germline V gene. This chain's CDR3 is CASSMLAGGNKETQYF. The CDR3 nucleotides read TGTGCCAGTTCGATGCTAGCGGGAGGGAACAAAGAGACCCAGTACTTC.

V and J are TRBV11-1 and TRBJ2-7; either TRBD1 or TRBD2 may fit D (5 bases each). The germline V and J ends were trimmed by 0 bases and 1 base, with 7 bases remaining between them. Germline CDR1 and CDR2: SGHAT and FQDESV (reference sequence). CDR3 length: 14 amino acids. The CDR3 loop is CASSLAGTSYEQYF. The CDR3 nucleotides are TGTGCCAGCAGCTTAGCCGGGACGTCCTACGAGCAGTACTTC.

The V and J genes are TRBV6-5 and TRBJ2-7; 9 bases are shared with TRBD1. The ends lost 2 bases at V and 4 bases at J; junction bases unmatched: 6. Germline V gene data show CDR1 as MNHEY and CDR2 as SVGAGI. The CDR3 consists of 15 residues. The CDR3 here is CASSYAAGQGYEQYF. DNA of the CDR3: TGTGCCAGCAGTTACGCGGCGGGACAGGGTTACGAGCAGTACTTC.

The chain couples TRBV29-1 to TRBJ1-2; D is perhaps TRBD1 (6 bases). The germline gives CDR1 SQVTM, CDR2 ANQGSEA. There are 14 residues in the CDR3. V was trimmed by 4 bases and J by 1 base, leaving 13 bases between them. CDR3 bases: TGCAGCGTTGCCCTAGGGGGAGGTAACTATGGCTACACCTTC. Its protein product is CSVALGGGNYGYTF. The variable domain in full, completed from reference TRBV29-1 and TRBJ1-2, reads SAVISQKPSRDICQRGTSLTIQCQVDSQVTMMFWYRQQPGQSLTLIATANQGSEATYESGFVIDKFPISRPNLTFSTLTVSNMSPEDSSIYLCSVALGGGNYGYTFGSGTRLTVV.

Points on this clone: The same CDR3 also results from other DNA sequences found in this sample. The V call is TRBV27, the J call TRBJ2-7, with 12 nucleotides matching TRBD2. Per germline, CDR1 MNHEY and CDR2 SMNVEV (reference sequence). The CDR3 runs 15 residues. V lost 8 bases and J lost 0; bases outside the gene matches: 5. The DNA for the CDR3 is TGTGCCAGCTCCCTGGGACTAGCGGGCTCCTACGAGCAGTACTTC. This codes for CASSLGLAGSYEQYF.

This chain links TRBV5-6 with TRBJ1-5, with a possible D match to TRBD1 (5 bases). From germline, CDR1 is SGHDT and CDR2 YYEEEE. This CDR3 region has 15 residues. The ends were cut back, 10 bases at V and 3 bases at J, with 20 bases in the middle. This chain's CDR3 is CAGPIQVWANQPQHF. Here the CDR3 DNA reads TGTGCCGGGCCAATACAGGTATGGGCCAATCAGCCCCAGCATTTT.

V usage is TRBV15 and J usage is TRBJ1-5; no clear D. Trimming removed 0 bases from V and 4 bases from J, with 4 bases in between. The germline CDR1 and CDR2 sequences are LNHNV and YYDKDF (reference sequence). The CDR3 has 13 amino acids. In nucleotides, the CDR3 is TGTGCCACCAGCAGAGACCAAAATCAGCCCCAGCATTTT. Its protein is CATSRDQNQPQHF.

The rearrangement joins TRBV27 to TRBJ2-7, with D unresolved. Deletions cut 4 bases from V and 6 bases from J, with 10 bases between. Germline V CDR1 and CDR2: MNHEY, SMNVEV (reference sequence). There are 12 residues in the CDR3. The CDR3 loop is CASSSGWGEQYF. CDR3 bases: TGTGCCAGCAGTTCTGGCTGGGGCGAGCAGTACTTC.